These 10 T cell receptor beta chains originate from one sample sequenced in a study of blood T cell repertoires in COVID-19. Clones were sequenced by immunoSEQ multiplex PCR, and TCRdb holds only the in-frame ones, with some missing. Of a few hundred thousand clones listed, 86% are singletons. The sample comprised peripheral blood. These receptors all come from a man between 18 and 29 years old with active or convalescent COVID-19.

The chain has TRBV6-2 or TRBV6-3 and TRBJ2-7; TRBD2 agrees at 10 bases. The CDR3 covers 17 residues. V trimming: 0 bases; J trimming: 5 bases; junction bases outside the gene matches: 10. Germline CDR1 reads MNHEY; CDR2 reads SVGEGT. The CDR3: CASSYSTLAGGRNEQYF. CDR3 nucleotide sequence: TGTGCCAGCAGTTACTCGACATTAGCGGGAGGTCGGAACGAGCAGTACTTC.

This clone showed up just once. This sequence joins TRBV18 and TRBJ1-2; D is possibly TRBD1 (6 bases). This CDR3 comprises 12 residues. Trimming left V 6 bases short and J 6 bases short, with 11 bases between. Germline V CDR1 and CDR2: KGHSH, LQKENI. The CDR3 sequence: CASSLDRDGYTF. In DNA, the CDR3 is TGTGCCAGCTCCCTGGACAGAGATGGCTACACCTTC.

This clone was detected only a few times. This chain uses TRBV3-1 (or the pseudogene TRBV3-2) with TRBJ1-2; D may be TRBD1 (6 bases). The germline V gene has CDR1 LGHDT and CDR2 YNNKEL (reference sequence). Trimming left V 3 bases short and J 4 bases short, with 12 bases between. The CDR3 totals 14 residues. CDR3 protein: CASSQDRNFYGYTF. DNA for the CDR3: TGTGCCAGCAGCCAGGACAGAAACTTCTATGGCTACACCTTC.

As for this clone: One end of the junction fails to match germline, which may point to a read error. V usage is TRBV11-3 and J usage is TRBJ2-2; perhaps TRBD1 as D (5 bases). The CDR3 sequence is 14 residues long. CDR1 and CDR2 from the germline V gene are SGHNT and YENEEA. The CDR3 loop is CASSLGAFTGELFF. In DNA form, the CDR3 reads TGTGCCAGCAGTTTAGGGGCATTCACCGGGGAGCTGTTTTTT.

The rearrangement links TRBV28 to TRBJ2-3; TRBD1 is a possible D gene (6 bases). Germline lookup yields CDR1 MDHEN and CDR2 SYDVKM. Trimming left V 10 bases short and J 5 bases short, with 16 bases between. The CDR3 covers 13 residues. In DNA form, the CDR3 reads TGTGCCACCGAGAACAGGGCGGAAGATACGCAGTATTTT. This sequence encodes CATENRAEDTQYF. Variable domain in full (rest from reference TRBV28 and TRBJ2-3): DVKVTQSSRYLVKRTGEKVFLECVQDMDHENMFWYRQDPGLGLRLIYFSYDVKMKEKGDIPEGYSVSREKKERFSLILESASTNQTSMYLCATENRAEDTQYFGPGTRLTVL.

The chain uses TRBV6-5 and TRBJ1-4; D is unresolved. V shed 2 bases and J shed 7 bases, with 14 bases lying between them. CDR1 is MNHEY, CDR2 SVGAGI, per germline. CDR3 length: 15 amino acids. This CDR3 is CASSYTGSEGEKLFF. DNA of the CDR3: TGTGCCAGCAGTTACACCGGATCCGAGGGTGAAAAACTGTTTTTT.

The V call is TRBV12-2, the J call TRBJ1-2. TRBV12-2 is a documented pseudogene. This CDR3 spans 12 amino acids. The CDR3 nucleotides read TGTGCAAGTCGCTTAACGCGCTATGGCTACACCTTC. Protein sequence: CASRLTRYGYTF.

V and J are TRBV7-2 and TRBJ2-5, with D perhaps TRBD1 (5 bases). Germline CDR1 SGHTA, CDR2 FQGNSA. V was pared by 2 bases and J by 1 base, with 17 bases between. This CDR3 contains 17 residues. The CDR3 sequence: CASSLNRLQGSQETQYF. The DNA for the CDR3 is TGTGCCAGCAGCTTAAACCGCCTCCAGGGCAGCCAAGAGACCCAGTACTTC.

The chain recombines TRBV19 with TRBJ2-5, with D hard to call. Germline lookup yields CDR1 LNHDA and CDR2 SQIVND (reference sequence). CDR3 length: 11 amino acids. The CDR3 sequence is CARAIRETQYF. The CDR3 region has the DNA TGTGCTAGAGCGATCCGAGAGACCCAGTACTTC.

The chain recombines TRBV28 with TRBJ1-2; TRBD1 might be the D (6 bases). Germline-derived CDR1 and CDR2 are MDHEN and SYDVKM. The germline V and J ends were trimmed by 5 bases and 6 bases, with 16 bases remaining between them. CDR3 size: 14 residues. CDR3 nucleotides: TGTGCCAGCAGTCTAATAACAGGGCCAAATGGCTACACCTTC. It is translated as CASSLITGPNGYTF.